The T cell receptor beta chain under discussion was sequenced for a study of T cell responses to AZD1222 COVID-19 vaccine (dated by TCRdb to the early 2020s). Regarding the study in general: AZD1222 recipients with second doses at about 4 weeks or about 12 weeks were pooled, because spike-specific TCR depth and breadth did not differ between schedules. Trial participants were enrolled by age into 18-55, 56-69 and 70-plus year subgroups, with approximately 160, 26 and 62 TCR-sequenced participants respectively. A total of just over 230 trial participants underwent TCR sequencing, of whom about 210 had received two doses of AZD1222 and around 26 had received two doses of the MenACWY control vaccine.

The germline V gene provides CDR1 ENHRY and CDR2 SYGVKD. The germline V and J ends show losses of 5 bases and 2 bases respectively, and no gene match explains 3 bases of the junction. From the cysteine through the phenylalanine, the CDR3 covers 14 amino acids. Here the CDR3 DNA is all that survives: 42 bases in frame from base 1. This specimen's time point label, interpreted: baseline before first vaccination. Vaccinee samples came from UK trials COV001 and COV002, including a single-blind randomized controlled phase 2/3 trial of AZD1222 (ChAdOx1 nCoV-19) in healthy adults. Trial participant PBMC samples were collected at day 0 and day 28 after the second dose for TCRbeta chain sequencing. The paper as a whole reports these results and caveats: After two AZD1222 doses, spike-specific TCR breadth and depth were significantly higher than at day 0 and than in MenACWY recipients. Conclusions about previously exposed vaccinees were limited because only six or seven AZD1222 recipients were SARS-CoV-2 seropositive at baseline. Because no day 14 peak-response samples were available, the repertoires could be characterized only after the peak T cell response. Participants were mostly white British and included more females than males, and it was suggested by the authors that clonal diversity may have been underestimated. Vaccine-associated CD4 TCRs spanned the whole spike protein, with dominant responses in regions 160-218 and 743-854. Reportedly, close to half of the unique spike-specific TCRs recognized epitopes lying outside the regions that are mutated in the B.1.351 and B.1.1.7 variants. The 56-69-year group was small, and its depth increase did not reach significance, likely because of low power.

In the case of this clone: Its target antigen remains unknown. One base away there is no much larger clone; base qualities are not given.

The CDR3 regions of human TCRbeta chains were analyzed by immunosequencing. Per the original workflow: Repertoire TCRs were checked for matches against a reference library of SARS-CoV-2-specific TCRs that had been generated using the MIRA antigen-specificity platform. Breadth meant the fraction of unique TCRs that were SARS-CoV-2-associated, whereas depth meant the fraction of total T cells that were SARS-CoV-2-associated. Each spike-specific TCR was assigned to its reactive spike region and to a CD4 or CD8 class using the MIRA data. Log10-transformed breadth and depth values were compared by one-way ANOVA with Sidak's multiple comparisons tests. Imported from immuneACCESS, the table was reduced by TCRdb to in-frame sequences with V and J called. These copies leave out some clones; in studies compared against another copy, an unresolved V gene accounts for under half, and the cause of the remainder is not known. V, J and clone size are taken as reported in that table, and D and trimming were inferred from the DNA itself. For this sample there are 90,000 to 150,000 clones; 80% to 90% appear just once. In total, the top ten clones hold 12% of the sample.

This sequence uses TRBV10-3 and TRBJ1-3, with TRBD1 matching 7 junction bases. Sequencing was performed on peripheral blood, taken on day 0 of AZD1222 vaccination. The TCR sequence derives from an adult in good health. The sequenced DNA is TGTGCCATCAGTCTACAGGGGACTGGAAACACCATATATTTT. The resulting protein is CAISLQGTGNTIYF.